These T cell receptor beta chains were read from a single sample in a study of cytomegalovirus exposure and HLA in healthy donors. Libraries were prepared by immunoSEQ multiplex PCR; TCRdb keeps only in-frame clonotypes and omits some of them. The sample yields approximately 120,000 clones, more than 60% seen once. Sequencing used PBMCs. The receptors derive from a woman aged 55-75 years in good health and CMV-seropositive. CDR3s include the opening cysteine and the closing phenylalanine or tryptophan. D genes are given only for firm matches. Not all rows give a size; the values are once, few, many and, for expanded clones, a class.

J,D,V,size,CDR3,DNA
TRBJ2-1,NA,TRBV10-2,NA,CASSDQRGLSNEQFF,TGCGCCAGCAGTGATCAGCGAGGTCTAAGTAATGAGCAGTTCTTC
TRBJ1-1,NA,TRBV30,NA,CAWSLQGSPSEAFF,TGTGCCTGGAGTTTACAGGGAAGCCCTTCTGAAGCTTTCTTT
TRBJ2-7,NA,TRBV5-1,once,CASSWVGDYEQYF,TGCGCCAGCAGCTGGGTGGGAGACTACGAGCAGTACTTC
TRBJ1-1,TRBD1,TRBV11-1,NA,CASSPYSGQGDSEAFF,TGTGCCAGCAGCCCCTACTCCGGACAGGGCGACTCTGAAGCTTTCTTT
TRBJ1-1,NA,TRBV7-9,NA,CASSLSEGNTEAFF,TGTGCCAGCAGCTTATCAGAGGGAAACACTGAAGCTTTCTTT
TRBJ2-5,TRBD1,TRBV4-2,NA,CASSRSLGQGAETQYF,TGTGCCAGCAGCCGGTCCTTGGGACAGGGGGCCGAGACCCAGTACTTC
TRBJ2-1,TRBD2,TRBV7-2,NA,CAGRGEKRSSYNEQFF,TGTGCCGGTCGGGGGGAAAAGCGGAGCTCCTACAATGAGCAGTTCTTC
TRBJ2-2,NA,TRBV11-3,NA,CASSLGEGELFF,TGTGCCAGCAGCTTAGGGGAGGGGGAGCTGTTTTTT
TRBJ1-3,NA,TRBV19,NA,CASSMQISSSGNTIYF,TGTGCCAGTAGTATGCAGATATCTTCCTCTGGAAACACCATATATTTT
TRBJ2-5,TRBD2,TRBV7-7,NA,CASSRTSGEETQYF,TGTGCCAGCAGTCGGACTAGCGGGGAAGAGACCCAGTACTTC
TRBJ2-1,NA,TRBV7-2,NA,CASSSLGERREQFF,TGTGCCAGCAGCTCCCTCGGGGAGCGTAGGGAGCAGTTCTTC
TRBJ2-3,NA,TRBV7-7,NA,CASGGRWGQFPDTQYF,TGTGCCAGCGGGGGGCGGTGGGGACAGTTCCCAGATACGCAGTATTTT
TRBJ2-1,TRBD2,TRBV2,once,CASSEPTSGPPLNEQFF,TGTGCCAGCAGTGAACCGACTAGCGGGCCACCTCTCAATGAGCAGTTCTTC
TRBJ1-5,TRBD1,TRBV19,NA,CASSIQGANSNQPQHF,TGTGCCAGTAGTATACAGGGGGCTAATAGCAATCAGCCCCAGCATTTT
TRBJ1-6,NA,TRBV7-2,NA,CASSLALRVSPLHF,TGTGCCAGCAGCTTAGCGCTGAGGGTTTCACCCCTCCACTTT
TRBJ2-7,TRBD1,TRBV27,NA,CASSLLGQGSLGEQYF,TGTGCCAGCAGTTTACTAGGACAGGGGTCCCTCGGCGAGCAGTACTTC
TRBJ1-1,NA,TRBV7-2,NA,CASSLVTLVAGPEAFF,TGTGCCAGCAGCTTAGTGACTTTGGTGGCAGGGCCTGAAGCTTTCTTT
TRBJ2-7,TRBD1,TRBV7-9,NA,CASSSRQGTGSEQYF,TGTGCCAGCAGCTCCAGACAGGGGACGGGTTCGGAGCAGTACTTC
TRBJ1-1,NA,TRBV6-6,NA,CASSYHNTEAFF,TGTGCCAGCAGCTATCACAACACTGAAGCTTTCTTT
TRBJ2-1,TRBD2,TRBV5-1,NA,CASSKGLAGATSSYNEQFF,TGCGCCAGCAGCAAGGGACTAGCGGGAGCAACCTCCTCCTACAATGAGCAGTTCTTC
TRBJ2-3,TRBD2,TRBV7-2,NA,CASSLAGGGSAQYF,TGTGCCAGCAGCTTAGCCGGGGGGGGTTCGGCGCAGTATTTT
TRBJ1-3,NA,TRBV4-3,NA,CASSHDTTVTGNTIYF,TGCGCCAGCAGCCACGACACCACAGTGACTGGAAACACCATATATTTT
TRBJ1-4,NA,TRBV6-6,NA,CASSYAGGREKLFF,TGTGCCAGCAGTTACGCGGGGGGCCGGGAAAAACTGTTTTTT
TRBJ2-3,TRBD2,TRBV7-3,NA,CASSLLAGGTDTQYF,TGTGCCAGCAGCTTACTAGCGGGGGGCACAGATACGCAGTATTTT
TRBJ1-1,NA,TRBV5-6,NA,CASTPYGFYTEAFF,TGTGCCAGCACCCCGTACGGGTTCTACACTGAAGCTTTCTTT
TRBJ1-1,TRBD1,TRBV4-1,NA,CASSQGTGVSEAFF,TGCGCCAGCAGCCAAGGAACAGGGGTATCTGAAGCTTTCTTT
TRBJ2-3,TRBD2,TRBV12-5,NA,CASGSIAGGVYF,TGTGCTAGTGGCTCAATAGCGGGGGGTGTGTATTTT
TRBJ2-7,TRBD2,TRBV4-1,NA,CASSQEKTSVPYEQYF,TGCGCCAGCAGCCAAGAAAAAACTAGCGTACCCTACGAGCAGTACTTC
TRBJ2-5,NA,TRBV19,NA,CASSMPPSKTQYF,TGTGCCAGTAGTATGCCGCCGAGCAAGACCCAGTACTTC
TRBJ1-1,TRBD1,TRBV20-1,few,CSATRDSEAFF,TGCAGTGCTACCCGGGACAGTGAAGCTTTCTTT
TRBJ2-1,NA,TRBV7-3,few,CASSPTGRRGFYNEQFF,TGTGCCAGCAGCCCGACCGGGCGGCGGGGATTCTACAATGAGCAGTTCTTC
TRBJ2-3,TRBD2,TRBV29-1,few,CSVESASGGLDTQYF,TGCAGCGTTGAATCGGCTAGCGGGGGGTTAGATACGCAGTATTTT
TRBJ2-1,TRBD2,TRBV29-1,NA,CSARTSGRASYNEQFF,TGCAGCGCCAGGACTAGCGGGAGGGCCTCCTACAATGAGCAGTTCTTC
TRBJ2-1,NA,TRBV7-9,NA,CASSRRGQHTNNEQFF,TGTGCCAGCAGCCGCCGTGGACAGCATACTAACAATGAGCAGTTCTTC
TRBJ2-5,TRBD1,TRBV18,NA,CASSQTGGETQYF,TGTGCCAGCTCACAGACAGGGGGCGAGACCCAGTACTTC
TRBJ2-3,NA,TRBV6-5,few,CASSYTPQSTDTQYF,TGTGCCAGCAGTTACACGCCACAGAGCACAGATACGCAGTATTTT
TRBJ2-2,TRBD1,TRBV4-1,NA,CASSRGQGDAGELFF,TGCGCCAGCAGCAGGGGACAGGGGGATGCCGGGGAGCTGTTTTTT
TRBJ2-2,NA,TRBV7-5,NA,CVRSSKDRENTGELFF,TGTGTCAGAAGCTCTAAAGACAGGGAGAACACCGGGGAGCTGTTTTTT
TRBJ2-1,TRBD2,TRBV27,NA,CASTPRGSGGAYNEQFF,TGTGCCAGCACCCCCCGGGGTAGCGGGGGGGCCTACAATGAGCAGTTCTTC
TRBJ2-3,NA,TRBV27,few,CASSPLEIPSTDTQYF,TGTGCCAGCAGTCCCCTGGAGATACCATCCACAGATACGCAGTATTTT
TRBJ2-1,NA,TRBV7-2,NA,CASSYHGGPRNEQFF,TGTGCCAGCAGCTACCACGGGGGGCCTCGCAATGAGCAGTTCTTC
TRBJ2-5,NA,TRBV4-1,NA,CASSQDERFGETQYF,TGCGCCAGCAGCCAAGACGAGAGATTCGGAGAGACCCAGTACTTC
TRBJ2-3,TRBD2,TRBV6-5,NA,CASSYSLTSGQDTQYF,TGTGCCAGCAGTTACTCACTGACTAGCGGGCAAGATACGCAGTATTTT
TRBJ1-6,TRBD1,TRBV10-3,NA,CAISESGDRGTYNSPLHF,TGTGCCATCAGTGAGTCGGGGGACAGGGGGACCTATAATTCACCCCTCCACTTT
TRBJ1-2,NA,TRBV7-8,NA,CASSLGGGYGYTF,TGTGCCAGCAGCTTAGGCGGAGGCTATGGCTACACCTTC
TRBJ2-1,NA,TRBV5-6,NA,CASSLAGRNYYNEQFF,TGTGCCAGCAGCTTGGCCGGCAGGAATTACTACAATGAGCAGTTCTTC
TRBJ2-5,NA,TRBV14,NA,CASSQDLGQQETQYF,TGTGCCAGCAGCCAAGATCTGGGCCAACAAGAGACCCAGTACTTC
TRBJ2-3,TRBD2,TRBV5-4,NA,CASSSEGGLAGDTQYF,TGTGCCAGCAGCTCCGAGGGGGGACTAGCGGGTGATACGCAGTATTTT
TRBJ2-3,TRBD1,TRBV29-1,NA,CSAWDRGSTDTQYF,TGCAGCGCCTGGGACAGAGGTAGCACAGATACGCAGTATTTT
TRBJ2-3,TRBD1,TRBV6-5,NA,CASSYQGTGGVDTQYF,TGTGCCAGCAGTTACCAAGGGACAGGTGGTGTGGATACGCAGTATTTT
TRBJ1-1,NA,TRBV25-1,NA,CASSVGVFMNTEAFF,TGTGCCAGCAGTGTCGGGGTATTCATGAACACTGAAGCTTTCTTT